Sequencing of this TCR beta chain was carried out in a study of blood T cell repertoires in COVID-19. The wider study: Samples representing acute and convalescent COVID-19 were sourced from the United States, Italy and Spain.

Assay: immunoSEQ multiplex PCR; the TCRdb copy retains only in-frame clones and omits some. The profile covers roughly 330,000 clones, with approximately 89% appearing a single time and under 5.5% taken by the ten largest. V shed 5 bases, J shed 1 base, and the junction held 7 bases outside the gene matches. The CDR3 is made up of 15 amino acids. The germline CDR1 and CDR2 sequences are SEHNR and FQNEAQ (reference sequence). Participant age was roughly 18 to 100 years, and participants resided in roughly 24 US areas. The V and J genes are TRBV7-9 and TRBJ2-5, with TRBD2 matching over 7 bases. The clonotype comes from a woman between 25 and 40 years old who had recovered from COVID-19. What was sequenced was PBMCs or T cells enriched from blood (not recorded which). Here the CDR3 reads CASSHERDFQETQYF. CDR3 nucleotide sequence: TGTGCCAGCAGCCACGAGCGGGACTTCCAAGAGACCCAGTACTTC.